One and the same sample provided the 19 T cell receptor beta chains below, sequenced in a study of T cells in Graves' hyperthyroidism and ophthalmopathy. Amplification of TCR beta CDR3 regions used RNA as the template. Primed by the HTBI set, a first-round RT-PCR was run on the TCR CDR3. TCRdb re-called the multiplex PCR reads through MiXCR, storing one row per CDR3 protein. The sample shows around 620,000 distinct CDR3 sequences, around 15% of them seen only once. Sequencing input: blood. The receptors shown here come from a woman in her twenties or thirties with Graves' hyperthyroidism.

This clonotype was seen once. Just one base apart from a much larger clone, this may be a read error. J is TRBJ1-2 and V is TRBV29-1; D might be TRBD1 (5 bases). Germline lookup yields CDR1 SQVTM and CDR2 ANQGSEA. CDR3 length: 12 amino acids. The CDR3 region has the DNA TGCAGGGTTGGTGTGGGGGACTATGGCTACACCTTC. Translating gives CRVGVGDYGYTF.

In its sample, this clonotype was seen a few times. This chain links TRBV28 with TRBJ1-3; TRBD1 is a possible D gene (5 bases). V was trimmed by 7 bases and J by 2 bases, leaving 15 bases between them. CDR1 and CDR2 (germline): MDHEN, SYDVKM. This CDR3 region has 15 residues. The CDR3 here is CASKGVGFTGNTIYF. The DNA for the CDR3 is TGTGCCAGCAAAGGGGTAGGGTTTACTGGAAACACCATATATTTT.

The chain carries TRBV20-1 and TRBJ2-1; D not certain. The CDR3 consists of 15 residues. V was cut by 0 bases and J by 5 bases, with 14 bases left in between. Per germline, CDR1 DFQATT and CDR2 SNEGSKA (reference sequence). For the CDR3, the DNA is TGCAGTGCTAGAGATCCCCAGAGAACGAACAATGAGCAGTTCTTC. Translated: CSARDPQRTNNEQFF.

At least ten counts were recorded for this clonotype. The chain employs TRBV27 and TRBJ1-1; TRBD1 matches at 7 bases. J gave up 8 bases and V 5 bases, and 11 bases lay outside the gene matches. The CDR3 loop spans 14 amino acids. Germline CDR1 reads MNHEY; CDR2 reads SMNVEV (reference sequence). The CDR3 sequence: CASSPRQGTVEAFF. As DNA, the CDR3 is TGTGCCAGCAGTCCGCGACAGGGTACGGTCGAAGCTTTCTTT.

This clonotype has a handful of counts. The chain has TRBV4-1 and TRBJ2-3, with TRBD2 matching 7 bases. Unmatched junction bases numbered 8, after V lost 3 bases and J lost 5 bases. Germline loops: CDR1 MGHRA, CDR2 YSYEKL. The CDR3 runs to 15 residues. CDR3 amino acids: CASSQGGGPRDTQYF. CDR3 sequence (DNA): TGCGCCAGCAGCCAGGGGGGAGGGCCCAGAGATACGCAGTATTTT.

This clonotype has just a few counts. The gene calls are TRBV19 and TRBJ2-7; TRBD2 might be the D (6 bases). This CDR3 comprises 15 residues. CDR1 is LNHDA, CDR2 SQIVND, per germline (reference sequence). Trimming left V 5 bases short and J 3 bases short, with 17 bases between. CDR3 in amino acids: CASSPGFGGDYEQYF. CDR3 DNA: TGTGCCAGTAGTCCAGGCTTCGGAGGGGACTACGAGCAGTACTTC.

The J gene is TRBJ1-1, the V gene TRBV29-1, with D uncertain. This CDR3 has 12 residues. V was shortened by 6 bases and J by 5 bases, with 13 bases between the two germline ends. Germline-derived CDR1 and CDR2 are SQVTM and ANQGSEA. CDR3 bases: TGCAGCGTAATTGGGGTTCGGACTGAAGCTTTCTTT. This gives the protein CSVIGVRTEAFF. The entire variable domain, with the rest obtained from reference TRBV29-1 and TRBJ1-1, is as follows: SAVISQKPSRDICQRGTSLTIQCQVDSQVTMMFWYRQQPGQSLTLIATANQGSEATYESGFVIDKFPISRPNLTFSTLTVSNMSPEDSSIYLCSVIGVRTEAFFGQGTRLTVV.

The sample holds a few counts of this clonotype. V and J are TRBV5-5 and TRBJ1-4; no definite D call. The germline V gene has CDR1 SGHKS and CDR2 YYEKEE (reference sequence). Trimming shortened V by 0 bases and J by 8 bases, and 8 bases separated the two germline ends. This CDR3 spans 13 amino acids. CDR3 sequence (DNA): TGTGCCAGCAGCTTGGCTCCCCGGGAAAAACTGTTTTTT. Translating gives CASSLAPREKLFF. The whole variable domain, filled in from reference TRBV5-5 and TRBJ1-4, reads DAGVTQSPTHLIKTRGQQVTLRCSPISGHKSVSWYQQVLGQGPQFIFQYYEKEERGRGNFPDRFSARQFPNYSSELNVNALLLGDSALYLCASSLAPREKLFFGSGTQLSVL.

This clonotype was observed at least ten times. The CDR3 is CATHPSGGRTYEQYF. In nucleotides, the CDR3 is TGCGCCACCCACCCCTCCGGCGGGAGAACCTACGAGCAGTACTTC. The V call is TRBV5-1, the J call TRBJ2-7; 7 positions agree with TRBD2. This CDR3 has 15 residues. The V and J ends lost 9 bases and 2 bases, in that order; junction bases with no gene match: 14. Germline CDR1 and CDR2: SGHRS and YFSETQ.

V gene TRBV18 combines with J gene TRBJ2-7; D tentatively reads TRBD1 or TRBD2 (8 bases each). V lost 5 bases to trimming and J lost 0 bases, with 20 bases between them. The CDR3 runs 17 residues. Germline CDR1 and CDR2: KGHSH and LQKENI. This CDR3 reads CASSSREGQATSYEQYF. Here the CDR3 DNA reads TGTGCCAGCTCATCACGGGAGGGACAGGCCACCTCCTACGAGCAGTACTTC.

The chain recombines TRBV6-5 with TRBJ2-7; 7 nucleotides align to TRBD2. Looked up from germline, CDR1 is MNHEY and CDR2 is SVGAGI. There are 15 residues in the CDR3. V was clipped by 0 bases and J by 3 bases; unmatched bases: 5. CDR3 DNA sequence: TGTGCCAGCAGTTACTCAAGACTAGCAGACTACGAGCAGTACTTC. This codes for CASSYSRLADYEQYF.

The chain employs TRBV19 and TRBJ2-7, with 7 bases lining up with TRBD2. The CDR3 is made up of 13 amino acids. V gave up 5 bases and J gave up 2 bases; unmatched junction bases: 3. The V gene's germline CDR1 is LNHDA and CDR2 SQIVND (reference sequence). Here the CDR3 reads CASSGGRTYEQYF. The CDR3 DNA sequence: TGTGCCAGTAGTGGCGGGAGAACCTACGAGCAGTACTTC.

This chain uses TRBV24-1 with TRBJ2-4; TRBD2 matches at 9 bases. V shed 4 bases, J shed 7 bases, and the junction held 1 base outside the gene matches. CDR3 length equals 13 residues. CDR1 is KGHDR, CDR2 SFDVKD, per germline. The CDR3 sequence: CATSDAGGNIQYF. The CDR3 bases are TGTGCCACCAGTGACGCGGGGGGGAACATTCAGTACTTC.

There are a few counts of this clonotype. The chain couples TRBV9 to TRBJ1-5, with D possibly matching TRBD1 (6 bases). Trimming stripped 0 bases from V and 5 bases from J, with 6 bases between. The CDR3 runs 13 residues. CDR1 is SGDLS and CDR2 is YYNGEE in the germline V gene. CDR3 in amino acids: CASSVGGHQPQHF. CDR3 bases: TGTGCCAGCAGCGTAGGGGGGCATCAGCCCCAGCATTTT.

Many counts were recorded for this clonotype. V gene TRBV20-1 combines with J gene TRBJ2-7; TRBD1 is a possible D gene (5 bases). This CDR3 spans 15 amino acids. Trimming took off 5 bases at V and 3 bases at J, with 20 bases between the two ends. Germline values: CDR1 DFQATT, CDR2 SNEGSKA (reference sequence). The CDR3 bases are TGCAGTGCTCGGCCTCAGGGTGATTTCTACTACGAGCAGTACTTC. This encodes CSARPQGDFYYEQYF.

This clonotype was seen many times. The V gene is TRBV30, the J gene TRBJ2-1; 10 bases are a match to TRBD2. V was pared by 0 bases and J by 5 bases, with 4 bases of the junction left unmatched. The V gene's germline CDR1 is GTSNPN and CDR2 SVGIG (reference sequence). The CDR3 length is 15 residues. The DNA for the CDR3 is TGTGCCTGGAGTGTACGACTAGCGGGCAACAATGAGCAGTTCTTC. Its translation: CAWSVRLAGNNEQFF.

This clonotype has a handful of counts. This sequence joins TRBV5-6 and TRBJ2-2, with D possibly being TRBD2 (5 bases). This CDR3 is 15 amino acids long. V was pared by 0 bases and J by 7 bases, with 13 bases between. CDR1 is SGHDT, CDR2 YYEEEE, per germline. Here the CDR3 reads CASSLVTRGVGELFF. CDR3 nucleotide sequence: TGTGCCAGCAGCTTGGTCACTAGAGGAGTCGGGGAGCTGTTTTTT.

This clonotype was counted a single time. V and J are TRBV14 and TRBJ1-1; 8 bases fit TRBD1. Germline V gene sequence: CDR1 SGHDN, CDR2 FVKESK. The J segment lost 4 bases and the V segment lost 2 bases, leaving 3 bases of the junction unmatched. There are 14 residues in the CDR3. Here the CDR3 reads CASSQSTGGTEAFF. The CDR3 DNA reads TGTGCCAGCAGCCAATCTACAGGGGGCACTGAAGCTTTCTTT.

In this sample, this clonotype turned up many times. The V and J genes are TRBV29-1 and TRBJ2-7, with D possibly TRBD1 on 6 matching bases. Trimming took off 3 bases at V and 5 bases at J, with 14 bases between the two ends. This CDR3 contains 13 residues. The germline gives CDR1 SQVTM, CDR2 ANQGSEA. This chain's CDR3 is CSVDMGQGNEQYF. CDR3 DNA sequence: TGCAGCGTTGATATGGGGCAGGGGAACGAGCAGTACTTC.